This TCR beta chain was sequenced for a study of cytomegalovirus exposure and HLA in healthy donors. For the study at large: Of the donors genotyped, approximately 430 in all, about 82% fell in the Caucasian-associated ancestry cluster. Study results and limitations: Common viral pathogens (according to a later analysis) appeared linked to several of the most significant clusters. A missense DCLRE1C variant was associated with V- and J-gene trimming of TCR beta chains in a later analysis, and an independent cohort replicated the association.

About this clone: What it binds is unknown.

Germline CDR1 and CDR2: MGHDK and SYGVNS. CDR3 size: 16 residues. Trimming removed 4 bases at V and 1 base at J, with 17 bases between. A multiplex PCR was run with 60 Vbeta primers and 13 Jbeta primers. TCRdb's table, derived via immunoSEQ multiplex PCR, lists solely in-frame clones and lacks some. Among about 110,000 clones listed, around three quarters were seen once. Material for sequencing was PBMCs. This sequence originates from a woman under 40 in good health and CMV-seronegative. The chain combines TRBV25-1 with TRBJ2-7, with D tentatively TRBD1 (5 bases). CDR3 coding DNA: TGTGCCAGCAGTGGATCGTGGAAGGGGATATCCTACGAGCAGTACTTC. Protein sequence: CASSGSWKGISYEQYF.